The present entry profiles one T cell receptor (beta chain) with its context. The antigen this receptor binds is unknown. Per-base quality was not reported, and no clone a single base away is much larger than it. The donors belonged to the validation cohort of over a hundred subjects, which was separate from the approximately 660-subject first cohort. The data originate from a study of cytomegalovirus exposure and HLA in healthy donors (dated by TCRdb to 2017 to 2019). With respect to the entire study: According to a later analysis, the roughly 120 validation repertoires were produced on the same platform as the 700 or so repertoires of the first cohort. The aim of the study was to test whether cataloging public T cell receptors could identify signatures of past pathogen exposure. A separate validation cohort of 100 to 150 different subjects was used in addition to the 666-subject first cohort. To predict cytomegalovirus infection status, the study brought together high-throughput TCR immunosequencing, statistical association of individual TCRs with disease status, and machine learning.

CDR1 SGHTS and CDR2 YDEGEE were looked up in the germline V gene. Compared with germline, V lacks 1 base and J lacks 1 base; bases without a gene match: 2. The CDR3 has 16 amino acids, counting the end cysteine and phenylalanine. Only CDR3 DNA is held: 48 bases, read in frame from base 1. The method behind the library was the immunoSEQ multiplex PCR assay. The published analysis was carried out like this. A statistical classification framework was built to diagnose cytomegalovirus status from the catalog of TCR beta chain sequences. TCRdb limited this immuneACCESS table to in-frame rearrangements with V and J called. A share of clones is missing; checked studies link under half to unresolved V genes, and the rest is unexplained. V and J calls and clone size are copied from that table; D and trimming were computed from the DNA. The sample data list about 72,000 clones, and roughly 92% of these were observed just once. About 2.1% of the sample is held by the ten biggest clonotypes.

Overall study outcomes, separate from this receptor: The authors suggested that the approach could potentially be generalized to other disease states and immunological phenotypes. In vitro tests confirmed that a few of the cytomegalovirus-associated TCR beta chains recognize cytomegalovirus antigens. Subsequent analysis determined that TCRs grouped into clusters in the first cohort also showed a tendency toward co-occurrence across the 120 or so validation repertoires, and approximately 93% of cluster scores exceeded 0. Most TCR sequences were observed very rarely across donors, whereas some public TCRs were present in many individuals. All 120 or so repertoires were used to score co-occurrence in the validation cohort in a later analysis, because that analysis had no HLA typing for the cohort. The study listed 150 to 200 TCR beta chains as associated with cytomegalovirus. Cytomegalovirus status was reported to be diagnosed by the classifier with high specificity and sensitivity in both the original and validation cohorts.

The sequence is built from TRBV5-8 and TRBJ1-3; TRBD1 lines up with 10 middle nucleotides. This sequence was found in a woman under 30 in good health and CMV-seropositive. The sequenced material came from PBMCs. The DNA reads as follows: TGTGCCAGCAGCTTGCGACAGGGGGCTTCTGGAAACACCATATATTTT. It translates as CASSLRQGASGNTIYF.